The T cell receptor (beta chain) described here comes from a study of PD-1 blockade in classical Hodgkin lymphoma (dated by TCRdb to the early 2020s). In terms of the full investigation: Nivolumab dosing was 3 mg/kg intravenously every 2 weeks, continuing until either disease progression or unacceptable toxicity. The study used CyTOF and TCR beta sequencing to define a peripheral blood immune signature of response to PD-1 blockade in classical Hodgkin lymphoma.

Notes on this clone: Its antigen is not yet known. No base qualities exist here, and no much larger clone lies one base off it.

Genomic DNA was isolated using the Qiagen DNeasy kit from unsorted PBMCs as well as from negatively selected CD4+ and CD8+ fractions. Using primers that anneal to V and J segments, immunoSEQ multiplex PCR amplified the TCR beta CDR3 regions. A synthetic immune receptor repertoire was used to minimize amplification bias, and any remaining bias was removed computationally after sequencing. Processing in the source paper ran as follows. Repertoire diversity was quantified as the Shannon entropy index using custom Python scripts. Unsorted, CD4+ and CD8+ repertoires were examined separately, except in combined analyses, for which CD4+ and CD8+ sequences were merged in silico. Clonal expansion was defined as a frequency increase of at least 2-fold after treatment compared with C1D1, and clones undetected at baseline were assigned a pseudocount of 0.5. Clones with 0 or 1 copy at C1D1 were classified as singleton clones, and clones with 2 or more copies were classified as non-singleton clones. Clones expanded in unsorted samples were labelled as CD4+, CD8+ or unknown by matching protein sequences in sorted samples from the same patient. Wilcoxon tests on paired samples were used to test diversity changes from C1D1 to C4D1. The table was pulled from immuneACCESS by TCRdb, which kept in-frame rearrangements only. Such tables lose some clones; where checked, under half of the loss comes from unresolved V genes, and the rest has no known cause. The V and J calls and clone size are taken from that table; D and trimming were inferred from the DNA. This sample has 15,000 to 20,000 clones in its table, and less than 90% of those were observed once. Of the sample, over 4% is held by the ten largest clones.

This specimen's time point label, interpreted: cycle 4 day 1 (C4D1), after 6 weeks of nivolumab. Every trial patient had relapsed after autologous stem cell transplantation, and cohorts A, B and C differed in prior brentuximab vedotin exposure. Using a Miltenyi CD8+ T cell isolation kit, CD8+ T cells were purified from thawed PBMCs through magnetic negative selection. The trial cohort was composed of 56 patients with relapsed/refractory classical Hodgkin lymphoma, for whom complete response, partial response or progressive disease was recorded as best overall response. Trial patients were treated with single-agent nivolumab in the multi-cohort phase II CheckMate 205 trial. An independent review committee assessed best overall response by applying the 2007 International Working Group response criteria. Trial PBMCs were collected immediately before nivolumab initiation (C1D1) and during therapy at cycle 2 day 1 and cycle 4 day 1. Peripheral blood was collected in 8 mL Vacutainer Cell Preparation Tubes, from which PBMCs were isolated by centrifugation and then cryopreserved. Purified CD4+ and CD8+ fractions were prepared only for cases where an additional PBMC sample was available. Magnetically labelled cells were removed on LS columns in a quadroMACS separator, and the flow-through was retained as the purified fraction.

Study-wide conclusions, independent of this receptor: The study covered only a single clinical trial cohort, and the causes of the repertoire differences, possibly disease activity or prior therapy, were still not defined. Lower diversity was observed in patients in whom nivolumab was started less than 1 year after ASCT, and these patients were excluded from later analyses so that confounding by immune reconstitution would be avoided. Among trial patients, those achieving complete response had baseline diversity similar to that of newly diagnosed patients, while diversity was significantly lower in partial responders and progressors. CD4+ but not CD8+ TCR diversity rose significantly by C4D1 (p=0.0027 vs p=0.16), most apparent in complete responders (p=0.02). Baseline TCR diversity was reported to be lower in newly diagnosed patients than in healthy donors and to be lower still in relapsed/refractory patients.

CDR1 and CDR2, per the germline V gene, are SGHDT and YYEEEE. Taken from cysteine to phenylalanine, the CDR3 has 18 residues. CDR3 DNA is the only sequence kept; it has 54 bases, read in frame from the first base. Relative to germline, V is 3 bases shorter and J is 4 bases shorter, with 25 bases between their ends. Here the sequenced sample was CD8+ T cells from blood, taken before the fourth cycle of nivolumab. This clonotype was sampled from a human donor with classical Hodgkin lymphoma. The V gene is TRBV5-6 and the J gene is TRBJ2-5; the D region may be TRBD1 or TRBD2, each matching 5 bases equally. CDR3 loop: CASSSVGAEDPTGETQYF. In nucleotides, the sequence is TGTGCCAGCAGCTCCGTCGGGGCGGAGGACCCCACCGGAGAGACCCAGTACTTC.